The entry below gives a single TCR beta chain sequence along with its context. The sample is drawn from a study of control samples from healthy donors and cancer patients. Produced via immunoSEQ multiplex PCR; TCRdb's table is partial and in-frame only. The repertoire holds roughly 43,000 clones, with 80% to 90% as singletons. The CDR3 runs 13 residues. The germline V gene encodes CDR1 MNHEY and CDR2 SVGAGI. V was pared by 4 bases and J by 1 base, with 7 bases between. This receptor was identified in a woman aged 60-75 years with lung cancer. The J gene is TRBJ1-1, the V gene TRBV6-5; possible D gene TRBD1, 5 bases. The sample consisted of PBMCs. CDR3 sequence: CASSLTANTEAFF. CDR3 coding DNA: TGTGCCAGCAGTTTGACAGCGAACACTGAAGCTTTCTTT.